The source of this T cell receptor (beta chain) is a study of blood T cell repertoires in COVID-19. At the level of the study: T cells, B-cell-depleted T cells, or PBMCs supplied cDNA or gDNA.

Profiling relied on immunoSEQ multiplex PCR, and the TCRdb table lists in-frame clones only, not all of them. The sample records under 140,000 clones, 70% to 90% being singletons. This CDR3 has 14 residues. After removal of 0 bases from V and 2 bases from J, the junction contained 0 bases not matched to a gene. Germline V gene sequence: CDR1 SGHRS, CDR2 YFSETQ. The specimen sequenced was peripheral blood. This chain uses TRBV5-1 with TRBJ2-7; 9 bases fit TRBD1. This sequence originates from a woman in her forties or fifties with acute or convalescent COVID-19. CDR3 nucleotide sequence: TGCGCCAGCAGCTTGGGGACAGGGGCCTACGAGCAGTACTTC. It codes for CASSLGTGAYEQYF.